This TCR beta chain was profiled in a study of cytomegalovirus exposure and HLA in healthy donors (dated by TCRdb to between 2016 and 2019). Broadly, across the study: According to an earlier analysis of 550 to 750 of the donors, about 170 million T cells yielded 90 million to 140 million unique TCR beta sequences and approximately 300 Gb of sequence data. An early release covering roughly 600 HLA-typed donors comprised approximately 300 gigabases of sequencing data and roughly 85 million unique TCR sequences. Among the roughly 410 genotyped donors, around 79% belonged to the genetic ancestry cluster associated with self-reported Caucasian donors. The study aimed to test whether signatures of past pathogen exposure could be identified by cataloging public T cell receptors. The T cell repertoires of 666 subjects were profiled by immunosequencing and related to cytomegalovirus serostatus. Along with the approximately 600-subject first cohort, a separate validation cohort of around 110 different subjects was used. High-throughput TCR immunosequencing, statistical association of individual TCRs with disease status, and machine learning were combined to predict cytomegalovirus infection status. A later analysis re-analyzed previously published TCR beta repertoires from hundreds of donors and added high-resolution HLA genotyping to study TCR occurrence patterns. The later analysis used no new phenotypic data to find candidate immune exposures, relying instead on TCR beta sequences and their occurrence across donors. An earlier analysis of 587 of the donors applied high-throughput TCR beta sequencing to assess whether each TCR beta V gene segment acted as functional or pseudogenic. Donor age, sex, ethnicity and CMV serostatus were compiled alongside the repertoire data. In a later genetic analysis, genome-wide SNP genotypes for 398 of the 666 donors were used, and that subset was treated as a discovery cohort. All discovery cohort repertoires had been generated using a single sequencing platform. Both class I and class II loci were covered by HLA typing, at four-digit resolution. The number of typed donors differed by locus: about 620-640 for A, B, C, DRB1 and DQB1; 500 to 550 for DQA1; roughly 600 for DPA1; and some 470 for DPB1. Four to six DR-DQ haplotypes were handled as single units for association and clustering, since linkage in the cohort was strong. Across 398 genotyped donors of the cohort, an average of about 250,000 unique TCR beta nucleotide sequences per donor were sequenced, and around 20% of those sequences were non-productive. General study outcomes and caveats: Correlated functional status among segregating V segments might reflect linkage disequilibrium, but an unknown experimental factor could not be ruled out. A group of highly shared sequence variants was considered likely to be a technical artifact of the sequencing pipeline. In a later analysis, some 18,000 TCR beta sequences were associated with specific HLA alleles at a false discovery rate of 0.05. A later analysis reported that several top co-occurrence clusters appeared linked to parvovirus B19, influenza, CMV and Epstein-Barr virus. The earlier analysis of 587 of the donors excluded 15 to 20 rarely observed V segments, including chromosome 9 orphons, because counts were too low. Compared with equally common non-associated chains, HLA-associated TCR beta chains in a later analysis were more clonally expanded and had lower generation probabilities. A further reported finding was that TCR beta sequences accurately predicted the HLA-A and HLA-B alleles for most subjects in the first cohort. In this cohort, only TCR beta chains were sequenced, and detectable features were limited by the absence of alpha or paired-chain data. In an earlier analysis of several hundred of the donors, most TCR beta V segments were observed in productive rearrangements about 90% or about 30% of the time, broadly matching IMGT annotations. According to the authors, the approach could potentially be generalized to other disease states and immunological phenotypes. A total of 150 or so TCR beta chains were listed by the study as associated with cytomegalovirus. A later analysis found that TCR association rates varied across HLA loci, with DRB1 alleles showing the most associated TCRs and HLA-C alleles the fewest. Some IMGT-functional V segments, including TRBV6-2 and TRBV6-3, could not be distinguished by the 87-base-pair reads and were therefore excluded. HLA typing was unavailable for some donors at each locus, so association tests used only the typed subset. CMV serostatus was the only immune exposure information available for the cohort. In a later genetic analysis, a missense DCLRE1C variant was associated with V-gene and J-gene trimming of TCR beta chains, and the association was replicated in an independent cohort. Most TCR sequences were seen in very few donors, while some public TCRs were found in many individuals. The classifier was reported to diagnose cytomegalovirus status with high specificity and sensitivity in both the original cohort and the validation cohort. Assigning TCR associations to individual alleles was difficult when HLA alleles, especially DR and DQ, strongly co-occurred. In vitro tests confirmed that a few of the cytomegalovirus-associated TCR beta chains recognize cytomegalovirus antigens. A later genetic analysis reported fewer N-insertions in productive TCRs among donors in an Asian-associated ancestry cluster than the roughly 650-donor mean. In a later analysis, most CMV-associated TCR beta chains were found to appear HLA-restricted, with HLA associations seemingly driven largely by CMV exposure. Presence/absence analyses assumed roughly uniform sequencing depth across donors, an assumption that may not hold.

The cohort comprised some 680 healthy bone marrow donors. At the time of sampling, all cohort members were nominally healthy, though unrecorded immune exposures were likely present. The donor tested CMV seropositive, placing the donor among the roughly 300 seropositive members of the cohort. A peripheral blood sample was provided by each donor, and peripheral blood mononuclear cells were used for TCR beta sequencing. The Qiagen DNeasy Blood Extraction Kit was used to extract genomic DNA from the blood cell samples. Including cysteine and phenylalanine, the CDR3 has 14 amino acids. Only CDR3 DNA remains: 42 bases, in frame from the first base. CDR1 MNHEY and CDR2 SMNVEV are derived from the germline V gene (reference sequence). V is cut back by 4 bases and J by 3 bases, with 4 bases in the junction unmatched. In the case of this clone: Its binding antigen is unknown. Qualities for individual bases were not recorded, and no much larger clone is one base off.

The library relied on the immunoSEQ multiplex PCR assay. For the multiplex PCR, a mixture combining 60 forward primers for TCR Vbeta segments and 13 reverse primers for TCR Jbeta segments was used. The CDR3 region of rearranged TCR beta genes was amplified from genomic DNA by a multiplex PCR assay. The Illumina HiSeq System was used to sequence the amplified TCR beta libraries as 87-base-pair reads. The study's own analysis went as follows. Across the 670 or so repertoires, a later analysis counted 78 million or so unique TCR beta chains, roughly 11 million of which were shared by at least two donors. A nearest-neighbor algorithm error-corrected the raw reads and collapsed the reads into unique sequences, merging closely related sequences to remove PCR and sequencing errors. CDR3 sequences were aligned to IMGT reference sequences to assign V, D and J gene segments. Each retained sequence needed at least a six-nucleotide match to both a V gene segment and a J gene segment. A rearrangement counted as productive if the CDR3 had no stop codons and remained in frame with V and J, and every other rearrangement counted as non-productive. CDR3 was defined by IMGT convention, running from the second conserved V-encoded cysteine to the conserved J-encoded phenylalanine. The earlier analysis of fewer than 750 of the donors excluded sequences that lacked an unambiguous match to a single V gene segment. In an earlier analysis of more than 500 of the donors, a V segment was called functional when productive rearrangements were above 56.7%, and segregating when the standard deviation between donors exceeded 5%. A statistical classification framework was developed to diagnose cytomegalovirus status using the catalog of TCR beta chain sequences. In a later analysis, TCR nucleotide sequences were compared against IMGT/GENE-DB human TR gene sequences so that V and J genes could be assigned. In a later analysis, CDR3 sequences and most-parsimonious VDJ recombination scenarios were assigned using the TCRdist pipeline. In a later analysis, each TCR beta chain was defined by its CDR3 amino acid sequence together with its V-gene family, and reads without a unique V-gene family were excluded. A later analysis removed over 500 highly shared, low-generation-probability nucleotide sequences to deal with suspected cross-contamination and a sequencing artifact. In a later analysis, a clonal expansion index for each public chain was calculated from normalized within-repertoire ranks of inferred template counts. In a later analysis, generation probabilities were computed with a VDJ recombination model fitted to out-of-frame rearrangements, and the resulting probabilities were checked against IGoR. A later analysis scored TCR-TCR, TCR-HLA and TCR-CMV co-occurrence with hypergeometric tests, applying a repertoire-size bias correction to TCR pairs. False discovery rates were estimated in a later analysis by permuting HLA or CMV assignments 20 times. A later analysis grouped co-occurring TCRs with DBSCAN, adding TCRdist sequence similarity when clustering within HLA-allele-positive subsets. Repertoires with fewer than 30,000 or more than 120,000 public chains, plus five repertoires with anomalous nucleotide sharing, were excluded from co-occurrence clustering. Held by TCRdb, this immuneACCESS table contains in-frame sequences only and omits some clones. Under half of the omission traces to an unresolved V gene where checked; the cause of the rest is unknown. V, J and clone size reflect that table, while D and trimming were determined from the DNA. Present in this sample are 150,000 or so clones, more than 75% of which were seen just once. Roughly 5.9% of the sample is in the top ten clones.

The sample was PBMCs. This receptor chain uses TRBV27 and TRBJ2-7; a stretch of 9 junction bases matches TRBD1. This TCR was sampled from a woman aged 40-49 years in good health and CMV-seropositive. The encoded CDR3 is CASSWGTGFYEQYF. The DNA is TGTGCCAGCAGTTGGGGGACAGGGTTCTACGAGCAGTACTTC.